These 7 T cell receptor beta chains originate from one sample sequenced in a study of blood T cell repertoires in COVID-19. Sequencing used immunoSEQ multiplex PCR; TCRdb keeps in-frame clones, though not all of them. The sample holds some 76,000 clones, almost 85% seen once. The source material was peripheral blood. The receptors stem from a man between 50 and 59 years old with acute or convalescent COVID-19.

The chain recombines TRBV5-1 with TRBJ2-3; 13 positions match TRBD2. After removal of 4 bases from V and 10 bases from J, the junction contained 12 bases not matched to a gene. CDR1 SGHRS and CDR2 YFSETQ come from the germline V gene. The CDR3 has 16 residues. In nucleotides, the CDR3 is TGCGCCAGCAGCCCGGGGACTAGCGGGACCCCAGAGGCGCAGTATTTT. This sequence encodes CASSPGTSGTPEAQYF. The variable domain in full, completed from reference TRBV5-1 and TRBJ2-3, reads KAGVTQTPRYLIKTRGQQVTLSCSPISGHRSVSWYQQTPGQGLQFLFEYFSETQRNKGNFPGRFSGRQFSNSRSEMNVSTLELGDSALYLCASSPGTSGTPEAQYFGPGTRLTVL.

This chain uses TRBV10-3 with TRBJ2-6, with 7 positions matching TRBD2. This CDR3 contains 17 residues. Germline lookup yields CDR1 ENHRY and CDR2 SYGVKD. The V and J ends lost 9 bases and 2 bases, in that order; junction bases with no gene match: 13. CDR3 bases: TGTGCCATGAAAGGGGAGGGCTCTGGTGCTGGGGCCAACGTCCTGACTTTC. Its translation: CAMKGEGSGAGANVLTF.

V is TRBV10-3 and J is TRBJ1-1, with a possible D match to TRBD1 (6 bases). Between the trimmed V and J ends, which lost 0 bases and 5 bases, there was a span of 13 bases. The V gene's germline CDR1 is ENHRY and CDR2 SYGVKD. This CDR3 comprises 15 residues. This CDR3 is CAISESMGAGTEAFF. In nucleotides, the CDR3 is TGTGCCATCAGTGAGTCGATGGGGGCCGGTACTGAAGCTTTCTTT.

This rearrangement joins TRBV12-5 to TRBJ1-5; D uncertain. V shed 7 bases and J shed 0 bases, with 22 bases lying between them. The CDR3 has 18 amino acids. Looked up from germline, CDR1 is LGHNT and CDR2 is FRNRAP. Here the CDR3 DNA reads TGTGCTAGTGTCCGGGGAATAACGAGGGCTGGTAGCAATCAGCCCCAGCATTTT. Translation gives CASVRGITRAGSNQPQHF.

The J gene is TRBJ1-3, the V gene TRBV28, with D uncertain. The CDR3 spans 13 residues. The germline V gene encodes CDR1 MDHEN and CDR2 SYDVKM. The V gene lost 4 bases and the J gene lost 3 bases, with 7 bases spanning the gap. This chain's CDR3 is CASSSTVGNTIYF. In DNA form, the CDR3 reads TGTGCCAGCAGTTCTACGGTTGGAAACACCATATATTTT. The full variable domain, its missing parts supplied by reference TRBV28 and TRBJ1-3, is DVKVTQSSRYLVKRTGEKVFLECVQDMDHENMFWYRQDPGLGLRLIYFSYDVKMKEKGDIPEGYSVSREKKERFSLILESASTNQTSMYLCASSSTVGNTIYFGEGSWLTVV.

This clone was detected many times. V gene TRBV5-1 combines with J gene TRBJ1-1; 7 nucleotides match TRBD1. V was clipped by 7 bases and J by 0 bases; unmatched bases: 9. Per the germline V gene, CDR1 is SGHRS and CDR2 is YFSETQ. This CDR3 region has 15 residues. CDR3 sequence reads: CASAPGTVMNTEAFF. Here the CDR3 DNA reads TGCGCCAGCGCCCCGGGGACAGTGATGAACACTGAAGCTTTCTTT. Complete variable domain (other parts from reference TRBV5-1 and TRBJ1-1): KAGVTQTPRYLIKTRGQQVTLSCSPISGHRSVSWYQQTPGQGLQFLFEYFSETQRNKGNFPGRFSGRQFSNSRSEMNVSTLELGDSALYLCASAPGTVMNTEAFFGQGTRLTVV.

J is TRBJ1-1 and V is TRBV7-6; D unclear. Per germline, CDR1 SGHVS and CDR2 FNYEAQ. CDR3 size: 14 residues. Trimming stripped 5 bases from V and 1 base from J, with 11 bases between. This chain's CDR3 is CASSPTNGNTEAFF. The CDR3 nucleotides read TGTGCCAGCAGCCCTACGAACGGGAACACTGAAGCTTTCTTT.